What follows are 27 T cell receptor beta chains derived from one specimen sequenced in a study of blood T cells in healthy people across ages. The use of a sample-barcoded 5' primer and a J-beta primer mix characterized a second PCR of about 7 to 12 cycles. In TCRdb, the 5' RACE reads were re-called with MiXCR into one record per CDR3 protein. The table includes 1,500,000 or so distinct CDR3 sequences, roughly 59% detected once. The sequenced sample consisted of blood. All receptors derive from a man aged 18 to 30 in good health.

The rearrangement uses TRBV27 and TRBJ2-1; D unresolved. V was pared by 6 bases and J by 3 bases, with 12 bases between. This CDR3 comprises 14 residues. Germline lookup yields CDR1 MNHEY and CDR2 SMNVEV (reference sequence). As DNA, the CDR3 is TGTGCCAGCAGCTTGGTACCCCTCTACAATGAGCAGTTCTTC. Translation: CASSLVPLYNEQFF.

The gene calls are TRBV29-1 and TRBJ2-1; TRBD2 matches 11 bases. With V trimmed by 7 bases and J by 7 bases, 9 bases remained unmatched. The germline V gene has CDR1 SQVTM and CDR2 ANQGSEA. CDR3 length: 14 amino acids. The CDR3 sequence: CSAQTSGNMNEQFF. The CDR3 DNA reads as TGCAGCGCGCAGACTAGCGGGAATATGAATGAGCAGTTCTTC.

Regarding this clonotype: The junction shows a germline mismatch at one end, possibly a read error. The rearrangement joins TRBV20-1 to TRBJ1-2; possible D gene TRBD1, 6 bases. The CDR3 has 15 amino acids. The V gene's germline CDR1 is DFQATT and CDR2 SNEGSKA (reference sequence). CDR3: CSAGDSLDSLYGYTF. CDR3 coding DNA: TGCAGTGCTGGAGATTCCCTGGACAGCCTCTATGGCTACACCTTC.

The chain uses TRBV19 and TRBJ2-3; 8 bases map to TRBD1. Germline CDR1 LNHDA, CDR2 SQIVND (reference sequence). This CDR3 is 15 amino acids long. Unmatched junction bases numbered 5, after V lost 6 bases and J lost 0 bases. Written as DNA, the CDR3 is TGTGCCAGTAGACCACAGGGGGTGAGCACAGATACGCAGTATTTT. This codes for CASRPQGVSTDTQYF.

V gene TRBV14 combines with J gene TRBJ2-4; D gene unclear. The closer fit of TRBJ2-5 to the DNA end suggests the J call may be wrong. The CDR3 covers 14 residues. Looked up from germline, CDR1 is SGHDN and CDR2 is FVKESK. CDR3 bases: TGTGCCAGCAGCCAAGGGTTGACGGTGGAGACCCAGTACTTC. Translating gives CASSQGLTVETQYF.

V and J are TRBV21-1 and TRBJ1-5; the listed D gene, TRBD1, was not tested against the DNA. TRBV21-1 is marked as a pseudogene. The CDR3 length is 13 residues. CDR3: CASSPGRGPPQHF. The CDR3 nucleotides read TGTGCCAGCAGCCCGGGGCGGGGGCCGCCCCAGCATTTT.

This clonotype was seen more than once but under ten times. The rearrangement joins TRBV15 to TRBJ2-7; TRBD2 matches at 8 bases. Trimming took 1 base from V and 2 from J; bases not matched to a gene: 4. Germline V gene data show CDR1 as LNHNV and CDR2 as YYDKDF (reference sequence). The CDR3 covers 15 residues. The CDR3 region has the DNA TGTGCCACCAGCAGAGGGCTTAGCGGGACCTACGAGCAGTACTTC. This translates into CATSRGLSGTYEQYF.

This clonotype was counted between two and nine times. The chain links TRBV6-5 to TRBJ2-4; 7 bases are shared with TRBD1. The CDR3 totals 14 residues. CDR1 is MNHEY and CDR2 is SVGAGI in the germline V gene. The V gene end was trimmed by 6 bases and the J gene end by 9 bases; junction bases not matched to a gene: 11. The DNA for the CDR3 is TGTGCCAGCAGCCAGGGACAGCCCCTAGGCATTCAGTACTTC. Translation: CASSQGQPLGIQYF.

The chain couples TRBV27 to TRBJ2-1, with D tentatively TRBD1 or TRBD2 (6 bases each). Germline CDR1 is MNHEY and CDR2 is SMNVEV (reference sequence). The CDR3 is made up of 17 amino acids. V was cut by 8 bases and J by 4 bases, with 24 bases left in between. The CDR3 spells CASDQRGPSSLYNEQFF. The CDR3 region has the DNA TGTGCCAGCGACCAACGGGGGCCCTCTTCCTTATACAATGAGCAGTTCTTC.

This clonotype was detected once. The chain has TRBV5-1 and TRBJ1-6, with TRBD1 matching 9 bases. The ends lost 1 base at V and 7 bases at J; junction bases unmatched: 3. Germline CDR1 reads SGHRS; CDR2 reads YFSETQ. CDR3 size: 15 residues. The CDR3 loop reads CASSLWDRENSPLHF. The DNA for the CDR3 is TGCGCCAGCAGCTTGTGGGACAGGGAGAATTCACCCCTCCACTTT.

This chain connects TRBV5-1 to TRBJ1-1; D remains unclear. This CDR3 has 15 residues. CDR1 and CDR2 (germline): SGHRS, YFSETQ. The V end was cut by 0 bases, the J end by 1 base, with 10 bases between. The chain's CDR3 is CASSLASVANTEAFF. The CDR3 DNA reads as TGCGCCAGCAGCTTGGCCTCAGTAGCGAACACTGAAGCTTTCTTT.

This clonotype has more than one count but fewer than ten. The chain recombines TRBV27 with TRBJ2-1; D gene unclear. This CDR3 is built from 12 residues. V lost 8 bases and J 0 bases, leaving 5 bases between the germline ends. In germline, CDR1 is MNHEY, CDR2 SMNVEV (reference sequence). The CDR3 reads CASWDSYNEQFF. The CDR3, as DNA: TGTGCCAGCTGGGACTCCTACAATGAGCAGTTCTTC.

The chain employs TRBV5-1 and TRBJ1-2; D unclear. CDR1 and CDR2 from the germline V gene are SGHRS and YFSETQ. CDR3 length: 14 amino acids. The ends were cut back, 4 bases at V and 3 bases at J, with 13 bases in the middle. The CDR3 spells CASSVGPTHYGYTF. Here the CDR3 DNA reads TGCGCCAGCAGCGTGGGTCCGACCCACTATGGCTACACCTTC.

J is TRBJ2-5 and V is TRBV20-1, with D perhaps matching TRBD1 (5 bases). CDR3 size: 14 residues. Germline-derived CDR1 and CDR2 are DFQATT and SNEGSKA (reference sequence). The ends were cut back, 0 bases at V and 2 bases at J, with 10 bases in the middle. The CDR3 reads CSAREAGQQETQYF. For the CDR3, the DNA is TGCAGTGCTAGAGAGGCAGGGCAGCAAGAGACCCAGTACTTC.

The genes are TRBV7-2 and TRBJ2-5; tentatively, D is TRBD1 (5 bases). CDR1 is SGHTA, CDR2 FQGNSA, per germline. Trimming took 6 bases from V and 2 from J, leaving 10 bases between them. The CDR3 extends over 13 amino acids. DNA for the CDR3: TGTGCCAGCAGGAGACAGCCGCAAGAGACCCAGTACTTC. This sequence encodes CASRRQPQETQYF.

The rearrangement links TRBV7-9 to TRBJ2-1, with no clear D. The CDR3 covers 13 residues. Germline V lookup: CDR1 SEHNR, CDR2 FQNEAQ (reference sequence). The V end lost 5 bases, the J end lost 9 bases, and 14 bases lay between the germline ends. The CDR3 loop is CASSIHFFREQFF. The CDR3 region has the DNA TGTGCCAGCAGCATACATTTTTTCCGTGAGCAGTTCTTC.

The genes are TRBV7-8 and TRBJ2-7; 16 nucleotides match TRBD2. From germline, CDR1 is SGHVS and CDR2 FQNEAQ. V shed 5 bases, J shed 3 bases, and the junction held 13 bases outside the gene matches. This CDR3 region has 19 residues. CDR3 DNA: TGTGCCAGCAGCCCCTTGGGGACTAGCGGGGGGGCTCCTTACTACGAGCAGTACTTC. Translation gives CASSPLGTSGGAPYYEQYF. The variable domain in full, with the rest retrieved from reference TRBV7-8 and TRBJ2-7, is GAGVSQSPRYKVAKRGQDVALRCDPISGHVSLFWYQQALGQGPEFLTYFQNEAQLDKSGLPSDRFFAERPEGSVSTLKIQRTQQEDSAVYLCASSPLGTSGGAPYYEQYFGPGTRLTVT.

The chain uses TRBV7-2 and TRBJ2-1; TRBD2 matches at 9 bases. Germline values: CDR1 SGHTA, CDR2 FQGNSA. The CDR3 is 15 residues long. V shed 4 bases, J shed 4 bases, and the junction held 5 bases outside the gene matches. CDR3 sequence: CASSSSAGGYNEQFF. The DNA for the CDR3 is TGTGCCAGCAGCTCCTCGGCGGGGGGGTACAATGAGCAGTTCTTC. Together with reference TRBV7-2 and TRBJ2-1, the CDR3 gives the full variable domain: GAGVSQSPSNKVTEKGKDVELRCDPISGHTALYWYRQSLGQGLEFLIYFQGNSAPDKSGLPSDRFSAERTGGSVSTLTIQRTQQEDSAVYLCASSSSAGGYNEQFFGPGTRLTVL.

The CDR3 coding sequence is TGTGCCAGCAGCCAAGGGATCGACAGGGGGGACTCACCCCTCCACTTT. Its protein is CASSQGIDRGDSPLHF. The rearrangement joins TRBV14 to TRBJ1-6, with 9 bases identical to TRBD1. From germline, CDR1 is SGHDN and CDR2 FVKESK. Trimming at V came to 1 base and at J to 10 bases, leaving 8 bases not matched to a gene. The CDR3 consists of 16 residues. Together with reference TRBV14 and TRBJ1-6, the CDR3 gives the full variable domain: EAGVTQFPSHSVIEKGQTVTLRCDPISGHDNLYWYRRVMGKEIKFLLHFVKESKQDESGMPNNRFLAERTGGTYSTLKVQPAELEDSGVYFCASSQGIDRGDSPLHFGNGTRLTVT.

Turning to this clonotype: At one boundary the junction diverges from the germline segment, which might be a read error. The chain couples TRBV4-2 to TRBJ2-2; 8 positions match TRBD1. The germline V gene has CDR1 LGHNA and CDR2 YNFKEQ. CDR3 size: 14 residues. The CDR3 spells CASSQDRGTGELFF. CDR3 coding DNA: TGTGCCAGCAGTCAAGACAGGGGCACCGGGGAGCTGTTTTTT.

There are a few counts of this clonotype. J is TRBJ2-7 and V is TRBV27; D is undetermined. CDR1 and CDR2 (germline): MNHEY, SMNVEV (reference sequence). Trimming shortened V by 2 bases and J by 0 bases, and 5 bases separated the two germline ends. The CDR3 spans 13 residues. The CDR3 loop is CASSLINSYEQYF. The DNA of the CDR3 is TGTGCCAGCAGTTTAATTAACTCCTACGAGCAGTACTTC.

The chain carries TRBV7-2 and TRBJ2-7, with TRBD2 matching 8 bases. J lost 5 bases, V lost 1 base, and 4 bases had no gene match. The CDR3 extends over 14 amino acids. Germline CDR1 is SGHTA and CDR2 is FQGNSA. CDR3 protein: CASSLGGLVNEQYF. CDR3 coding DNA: TGTGCCAGCAGCTTAGGGGGACTAGTCAACGAGCAGTACTTC. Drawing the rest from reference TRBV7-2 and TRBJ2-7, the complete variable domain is GAGVSQSPSNKVTEKGKDVELRCDPISGHTALYWYRQSLGQGLEFLIYFQGNSAPDKSGLPSDRFSAERTGGSVSTLTIQRTQQEDSAVYLCASSLGGLVNEQYFGPGTRLTVT.

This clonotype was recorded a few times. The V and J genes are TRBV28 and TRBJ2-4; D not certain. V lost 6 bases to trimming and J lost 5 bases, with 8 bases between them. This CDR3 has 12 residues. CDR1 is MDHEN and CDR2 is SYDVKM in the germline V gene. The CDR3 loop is CASSPNQNIQYF. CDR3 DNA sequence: TGTGCCAGCAGCCCTAATCAAAACATTCAGTACTTC.

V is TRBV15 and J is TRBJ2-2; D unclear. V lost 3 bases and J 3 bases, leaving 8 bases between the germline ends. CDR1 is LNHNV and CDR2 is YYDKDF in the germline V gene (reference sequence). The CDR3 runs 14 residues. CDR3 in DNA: TGTGCCACCAGCAGTGTACGATACACCGGGGAGCTGTTTTTT. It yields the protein CATSSVRYTGELFF.

CDR3 sequence (DNA): TGCAGTGCGCCCCGGACCATGACCAATGAGCAGTTCTTC. This codes for CSAPRTMTNEQFF. The J gene is TRBJ2-1, the V gene TRBV20-1; D not resolved. The V gene lost 6 bases and the J gene lost 6 bases, with 15 bases spanning the gap. CDR1 and CDR2 from the germline V gene are DFQATT and SNEGSKA (reference sequence). The CDR3 covers 13 residues.

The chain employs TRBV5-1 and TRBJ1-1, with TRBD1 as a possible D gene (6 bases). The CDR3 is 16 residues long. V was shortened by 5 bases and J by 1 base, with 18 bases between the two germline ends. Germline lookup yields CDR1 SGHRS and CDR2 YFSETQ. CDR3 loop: CASRQFGGGRNTEAFF. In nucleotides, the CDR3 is TGCGCCAGCAGACAATTCGGGGGGGGCAGGAACACTGAAGCTTTCTTT.

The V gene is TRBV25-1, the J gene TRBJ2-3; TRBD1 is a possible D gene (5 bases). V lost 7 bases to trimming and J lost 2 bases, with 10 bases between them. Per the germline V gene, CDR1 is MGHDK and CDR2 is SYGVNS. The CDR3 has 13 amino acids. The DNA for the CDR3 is TGTGCCAGCAAAGGGGATCACACAGATACGCAGTATTTT. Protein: CASKGDHTDTQYF. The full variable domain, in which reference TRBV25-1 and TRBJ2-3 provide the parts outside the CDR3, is EADIYQTPRYLVIGTGKKITLECSQTMGHDKMYWYQQDPGMELHLIHYSYGVNSTEKGDLSSESTVSRIRTEHFPLTLESARPSHTSQYLCASKGDHTDTQYFGPGTRLTVL.